The next 17 T cell receptor beta chains were all read from a single sample in a study of CD8 T cells in Susac syndrome. Random hexamers served to reverse transcribe roughly 0.5 to 1 ug RNA. TCRdb used MiXCR to reprocess the immunoSEQ multiplex PCR reads, holding one entry per CDR3 protein. The top ten clones hold roughly 0.14% of a sample with around 110,000 distinct CDR3 sequences, 96% of them seen once. The source material was CD4+ T cells from PBMCs. These receptor sequences come from a human donor with Susac syndrome.

The V gene is TRBV6-5, the J gene TRBJ2-7, with TRBD2 matching 7 bases. CDR1 is MNHEY, CDR2 SVGAGI, per germline. With 2 bases clipped from V and 4 bases from J, the junction kept 8 bases outside the gene matches. CDR3 length: 15 residues. The CDR3 protein is CASSYPGEGRYEQYF. For the CDR3, the DNA is TGTGCCAGCAGTTACCCCGGGGAGGGGAGGTACGAGCAGTACTTC.

CDR3 DNA sequence: TGCGCCAGCGTATACGCAGCGGGTTCCTACAATGAGCAGTTCTTC. The encoded protein is CASVYAAGSYNEQFF. The V call is TRBV5-1, the J call TRBJ2-1; perhaps TRBD2 as D (6 bases). Germline CDR1 SGHRS, CDR2 YFSETQ. V lost 7 bases, J lost 1 base, and 15 bases lay in between. This CDR3 spans 15 amino acids.

The chain is built from TRBV2 and TRBJ2-7; D unresolved. CDR3 length: 14 residues. CDR1 is SNHLY, CDR2 FYNNEI, per germline. Between the trimmed V and J ends, which lost 6 bases and 2 bases, there was a span of 14 bases. The DNA for the CDR3 is TGTGCCAGCAGACTTCTGGGCAGTACCTACGAGCAGTACTTC. It codes for CASRLLGSTYEQYF.

The chain is built from TRBV29-1 and TRBJ1-1; D is possibly TRBD1 (5 bases). CDR3 length equals 13 residues. Per the germline V gene, CDR1 is SQVTM and CDR2 is ANQGSEA. V was pared by 2 bases and J by 3 bases, with 10 bases between. The chain's CDR3 is CSVEQQGYTEAFF. The CDR3 nucleotides read TGCAGCGTTGAACAGCAGGGTTACACTGAAGCTTTCTTT.

In this sample, this clonotype turned up once. The chain has TRBV9 and TRBJ2-1; D possibly uses TRBD1 or TRBD2 (5 bases each). Germline loops: CDR1 SGDLS, CDR2 YYNGEE. Deletions cut 1 base from V and 0 bases from J, with 11 bases between. This CDR3 has 16 residues. In nucleotides, the CDR3 is TGTGCCAGCAGCGTATATGCAGGGAGCTCCTACAATGAGCAGTTCTTC. Its translation: CASSVYAGSSYNEQFF.

The chain couples TRBV5-1 to TRBJ1-5; D gene ambiguous. There are 15 residues in the CDR3. Germline V gene data show CDR1 as SGHRS and CDR2 as YFSETQ. Trimming cost V 0 bases and J 6 bases, with 13 bases left between them. CDR3 nucleotide sequence: TGCGCCAGCAGCTTGGCGGAAGGATCGGGTCAGCCCCAGCATTTT. Its translation: CASSLAEGSGQPQHF.

This clonotype was detected only once. The chain combines TRBV25-1 with TRBJ2-7, with TRBD1 identical over 9 bases. There are 15 residues in the CDR3. Germline V gene data show CDR1 as MGHDK and CDR2 as SYGVNS. The J segment lost 3 bases and the V segment lost 1 base, leaving 4 bases of the junction unmatched. The CDR3 loop is CASSELTGGSYEQYF. CDR3 nucleotide sequence: TGTGCCAGCAGTGAATTGACAGGGGGGAGCTACGAGCAGTACTTC.

The V and J genes are TRBV11-1 and TRBJ2-3; 7 bases map to TRBD2. After removal of 8 bases from V and 3 bases from J, the junction contained 2 bases not matched to a gene. CDR1 is SGHAT, CDR2 FQDESV, per germline (reference sequence). There are 12 residues in the CDR3. The CDR3 coding sequence is TGTGCCAGCCGGGGGGTAACAGATACGCAGTATTTT. Amino acids: CASRGVTDTQYF.

V usage is TRBV12-3 or TRBV12-4 and J usage is TRBJ1-1, with D hard to call. The CDR3 is 14 residues long. Trimming took off 1 base at V and 6 bases at J, with 12 bases between the two ends. CDR3 nucleotide sequence: TGTGCCAGCAGTTTAGTAGGAGGGTCGCCTGAAGCTTTCTTT. Translated: CASSLVGGSPEAFF.

This clonotype has just one count. V usage is TRBV12-3 or TRBV12-4 and J usage is TRBJ2-7; TRBD1 is a possible D gene (5 bases). The V end lost 5 bases, the J end lost 2 bases, and 16 bases lay between the germline ends. The CDR3 sequence is 15 residues long. CDR3: CASSPAGRGTYEQYF. For the CDR3, the DNA is TGTGCCAGCAGTCCAGCTGGTAGGGGTACCTACGAGCAGTACTTC.

In DNA form, the CDR3 reads TGTGCCAGCAGCCCTACAGGGACCTACGAGCAGTACTTC. As protein: CASSPTGTYEQYF. J is TRBJ2-7 and V is TRBV5-4; D is perhaps TRBD1 (6 bases). The length of the CDR3 is 13 residues. V lost 4 bases, J lost 2 bases, and 10 bases lay in between. The germline V gene has CDR1 SGHNT and CDR2 YYREEE (reference sequence).

The chain is built from TRBV30 and TRBJ2-3, with a tentative D call TRBD2 (5 bases). CDR1 and CDR2 (germline): GTSNPN, SVGIG (reference sequence). CDR3 length: 13 amino acids. The V end lost 2 bases, the J end lost 5 bases, and 11 bases lay between the germline ends. CDR3 sequence: CAWSLFGVDTQYF. The CDR3 DNA is TGTGCCTGGAGTCTATTCGGGGTAGATACGCAGTATTTT.

The rearrangement joins TRBV30 to TRBJ2-5, with 9 bases lining up with TRBD2. Germline CDR1 GTSNPN, CDR2 SVGIG (reference sequence). This CDR3 is built from 13 residues. V trimming: 2 bases; J trimming: 4 bases; junction bases outside the gene matches: 2. The CDR3 here is CAWSPSGTETQYF. CDR3 coding DNA: TGTGCCTGGAGTCCTAGCGGGACAGAGACCCAGTACTTC.

V gene TRBV29-1 combines with J gene TRBJ2-7; D is unresolved. The germline V gene encodes CDR1 SQVTM and CDR2 ANQGSEA. This CDR3 is built from 12 residues. V was trimmed by 4 bases and J by 3 bases, leaving 10 bases between them. DNA for the CDR3: TGCAGCGTTGCTGCCGGAATCTACGAGCAGTACTTC. Protein sequence: CSVAAGIYEQYF.

The chain recombines TRBV28 with TRBJ2-1; D is undetermined. The CDR3 length is 12 residues. Germline CDR1 is MDHEN and CDR2 is SYDVKM. V was cut by 3 bases and J by 10 bases, with 10 bases left in between. The CDR3 sequence: CASSLILQEQFF. CDR3 DNA: TGTGCCAGCAGTTTGATCCTCCAGGAGCAGTTCTTC.

Only one count was recorded for this clonotype. This chain connects TRBV11-3 to TRBJ2-5; 8 bases are a match to TRBD2. V lost 3 bases to trimming and J lost 4 bases; unmatched junction nucleotides: 7. The CDR3 loop spans 15 amino acids. CDR1 and CDR2 from the germline V gene are SGHNT and YENEEA. In nucleotides, the CDR3 is TGTGCCAGCAGCTTCGGAGCGGGAGTAGGAGAGACCCAGTACTTC. Translating it yields CASSFGAGVGETQYF.

The V gene is TRBV30, the J gene TRBJ2-2, with TRBD2 identical over 13 bases. Trimming removed 0 bases from V and 11 bases from J; junction bases left unmatched: 3. This CDR3 comprises 14 residues. Germline V lookup: CDR1 GTSNPN, CDR2 SVGIG (reference sequence). This CDR3 is CAWSVLAGGRELFF. The CDR3 bases are TGTGCCTGGAGTGTACTAGCGGGAGGGCGAGAGCTGTTTTTT.